This is a list of T cell receptor beta chains from one sample in a study of T cells after yellow fever vaccination. TCRdb fed the 5' RACE reads into MiXCR, producing one record per CDR3 protein. The sample holds hundreds of thousands of distinct CDR3 sequences; less than 25% are singletons and the top ten take about 16%. This specimen consisted of PBMCs, obtained roughly 20 days after the first yellow fever vaccination. The source of these receptors is a man aged 18 to 29 who received the YFV17D yellow fever vaccine. Both conserved end residues are part of each CDR3. A D gene is named only where the DNA matches it firmly. A row's size may be missing; if present it is once, few, many or a size class.

few | NA | TRBJ2-3 | TRBV21-1 | TGTGCCAGGAAAATGGGCGGGGGAACGCAGTATTTT | CARKMGGGTQYF
NA | NA | TRBJ2-7 | TRBV7-8 | TGTGCCAGCAGCTCCGGGACCCTAAGGGGCGAGCAGTACTTC | CASSSGTLRGEQYF
few | NA | TRBJ2-1 | TRBV4-3 | TGCGCCAGCAGCCAAGATGGGCAGGGCTCCTACAATGAGCAGTTCTTC | CASSQDGQGSYNEQFF
few | NA | TRBJ2-3 | TRBV20-1 | TGCAGTGCTAGAGTGGTAGGGACAGATACGCAGTATTTT | CSARVVGTDTQYF
NA | NA | TRBJ1-6 | TRBV6-2/TRBV6-3 | TGTGCCAGCGCCGAGGAGTACAATTCACCCCTCCACTTT | CASAEEYNSPLHF
NA | NA | TRBJ1-1 | TRBV20-1 | TGCAGTGCTAGAGAAAGGGTAGAAGCTTTCTTT | CSARERVEAFF
many | TRBD2 | TRBJ2-5 | TRBV2 | TGTGCCAGCAGCGATTCTAGCGGCGGGGTCCAGACCCAGTACTTC | CASSDSSGGVQTQYF
few | NA | TRBJ2-6 | TRBV3-1 | TGTGCCAGCAGCCGGAATTGGGAGCCTGGGGCCAACGTCCTGACTTTC | CASSRNWEPGANVLTF
NA | NA | TRBJ2-1 | TRBV18 | TGTGCCAGCTCACCGACGGCGGGCGTTAACAATGAGCAGTTCTTC | CASSPTAGVNNEQFF
NA | NA | TRBJ2-7 | TRBV20-1 | TGCAGTGCTATAGTAACAGGACCGTACGAGCAGTACTTC | CSAIVTGPYEQYF
few | NA | TRBJ1-5 | TRBV27 | TGTGCCAGCAGTGGTCAGGGTCAGCCCCAGCATTTT | CASSGQGQPQHF
few | NA | TRBJ1-4 | TRBV25-1 | TGTGCCGCCGGGGGCACGCCTTATGAAAAACTGTTTTTT | CAAGGTPYEKLFF
many | TRBD2 | TRBJ2-1 | TRBV4-1 | TGCGCCAGCAGCCAAGAAATACTAGCGGGGGGGTATGAGCAGTTCTTC | CASSQEILAGGYEQFF
NA | TRBD2 | TRBJ2-2 | TRBV3-1 | TGTGCCAGCAGCCAAGAGGGAGGGGTTCGTACCGGGGAGCTGTTTTTT | CASSQEGGVRTGELFF
few | NA | TRBJ2-7 | TRBV12-3/TRBV12-4 | TGTGCCAGCAGTTACCCCGCCGACGAGCAGTACTTC | CASSYPADEQYF
NA | NA | TRBJ2-5 | TRBV6-1 | TGTGCCAGCACCGAATTCGGGGCCAGTGTCGAGACCCAGTACTTC | CASTEFGASVETQYF
few | TRBD2 | TRBJ2-1 | TRBV4-3 | TGCGCCAGCAGCTCCCGACTAGCGGCTAACAATGAGCAGTTCTTC | CASSSRLAANNEQFF
few | TRBD1 | TRBJ1-1 | TRBV11-2 | TGTGCCAGCAGCTTCGCAGGGGGCATGAACACTGAAGCTTTCTTT | CASSFAGGMNTEAFF
NA | TRBD1 | TRBJ1-5 | TRBV12-3/TRBV12-4 | TGTGCCAGCGGGAAGGACAGGAACAATCAGCCCCAGCATTTT | CASGKDRNNQPQHF
few | NA | TRBJ2-2 | TRBV12-3/TRBV12-4 | TGTGCCAGCAGTACCAGGACAGACGGGGAGCTGTTTTTT | CASSTRTDGELFF
few | NA | TRBJ1-1 | TRBV20-1 | TGCAGTGCTCCTCGCGGGGTGAACACTGAAGCTTTCTTT | CSAPRGVNTEAFF
NA | NA | TRBJ2-6 | TRBV29-1 | TGCAGCGCCCGCTCTGGGGCCAACGTCCTGACTTTC | CSARSGANVLTF
NA | NA | TRBJ2-7 | TRBV7-3 | TGTGCCAGTGGGGCCGGGAACTCCTACGAGCAGTACTTC | CASGAGNSYEQYF
few | TRBD2 | TRBJ2-1 | TRBV20-1 | TGCAGTGCTAGAGATGGGCTAGCGGGGAGCCATGAGCAGTTCTTC | CSARDGLAGSHEQFF
NA | NA | TRBJ1-5 | TRBV28 | TGTGCCAGCAGTTTACGAGGCAGGGAGAATCAGCCCCAGCATTTT | CASSLRGRENQPQHF
NA | TRBD1 | TRBJ1-1 | TRBV3-1 | TGTGCCACCTGCCAGTACGGGACAGCGAACACTGAAGCTTTCTTT | CATCQYGTANTEAFF
NA | TRBD1 | TRBJ2-1 | TRBV4-3 | TGCGCCAGCAGCCAGACAGGGGGCCTACCTACAGATGAGCAGTTCTTC | CASSQTGGLPTDEQFF
NA | NA | TRBJ2-3 | TRBV20-1 | TGCAGTGCTAGAGATCGGTCCCGGGCCAGCAGCACAGATACGCAGTATTTT | CSARDRSRASSTDTQYF
few | NA | TRBJ2-3 | TRBV7-9 | TGTGCCAGCAGCTTTGGGGGGCGCCCAGATACGCAGTATTTT | CASSFGGRPDTQYF
NA | TRBD2 | TRBJ2-1 | TRBV20-1 | TGCAGTGCTATTACTAGCGGGGGGTACGTTATGGATGAGCAGTTCTTC | CSAITSGGYVMDEQFF
NA | NA | TRBJ1-5 | TRBV28 | TGTGCCAGGGGACCAAATCAGCCCCAGCATTTT | CARGPNQPQHF
few | NA | TRBJ1-1 | TRBV29-1 | TGCAGCGTTGGTCGGGTACGAGGGGTGAACACTGAAGCTTTCTTT | CSVGRVRGVNTEAFF
NA | TRBD2 | TRBJ2-2 | TRBV11-2 | TGTGCCAGCACCCAAACCAGGACTAGCGGGACCGGGGAGCTGTTTTTT | CASTQTRTSGTGELFF
many | TRBD1 | TRBJ2-5 | TRBV7-8 | TGTGCCAGCGGACGGGACAGTGAGACCCAGTACTTC | CASGRDSETQYF
few | NA | TRBJ1-1 | TRBV5-6 | TGTGCCAGCAGCTTGGATCTCTACAACACTGAAGCTTTCTTT | CASSLDLYNTEAFF
NA | NA | TRBJ2-5 | TRBV15 | TGTGCCACCTCGCCGCGCATCACTCAAGAGACCCAGTACTTC | CATSPRITQETQYF
NA | NA | TRBJ2-7 | TRBV30 | TGTGCCTGGAGTCGGACCGCCTACGAGCAGTACTTC | CAWSRTAYEQYF
few | NA | TRBJ1-2 | TRBV29-1 | TGCAGCGTTGAAGGGGAGCAGGGGTTAAACTATGGCTACACCTTC | CSVEGEQGLNYGYTF
few | TRBD1 | TRBJ1-6 | TRBV7-9 | TGTGCCAGCAGCTTAAATTTGGGGGGACAGGGGTCACCCCTCCACTTT | CASSLNLGGQGSPLHF
few | NA | TRBJ2-4 | TRBV11-2 | TGTGCCAGCAGCTCCGGGGGGGGGACAGTGAAAAACATTCAGTACTTC | CASSSGGGTVKNIQYF
NA | NA | TRBJ2-2 | TRBV9 | TGTGCCAGCAGCGTAGGATTGCGAAACACCGGGGAGCTGTTTTTT | CASSVGLRNTGELFF
few | NA | TRBJ2-1 | TRBV11-2 | TGTGCCAGCAGCTTAACCCCCCACAATGAGCAGTTCTTC | CASSLTPHNEQFF
NA | TRBD2 | TRBJ2-1 | TRBV7-9 | TGTGCCAGCAGCCCTAGCGGGGGGCCGTATGATGAGCAGTTCTTC | CASSPSGGPYDEQFF
NA | NA | TRBJ2-2 | TRBV4-3 | TGCGCCAGCAGCCAGCGACAGCTGAACACCGGGGAGCTGTTTTTT | CASSQRQLNTGELFF
NA | NA | TRBJ2-1 | TRBV20-1 | TGCAGTGCCACCTTTGGGGGGACCAACTACAATGAGCAGTTCTTC | CSATFGGTNYNEQFF
many | NA | TRBJ1-1 | TRBV5-1 | TGCGCCAGCAGCCCCCGTCCCGGGGATCGGGCTTTCTTT | CASSPRPGDRAFF
few | NA | TRBJ2-5 | TRBV7-2 | TGTGCCAGCAGCCTCTCGGGGGCGGTGGCTAAAGAGACCCAGTACTTC | CASSLSGAVAKETQYF
few | NA | TRBJ2-3 | TRBV12-3/TRBV12-4 | TGTGCCAGCAGTTTAGGGACTAACGGCCCAGATACGCAGTATTTT | CASSLGTNGPDTQYF
NA | NA | TRBJ2-3 | TRBV12-5 | TGTGCTAGTGGTTTTGGCAGCCTTAGCACAGATACGCAGTATTTT | CASGFGSLSTDTQYF
NA | NA | TRBJ2-2 | TRBV12-3/TRBV12-4 | TGTGCCAGCAGTTTTTGGGGGGCTGACACCGGGGAGCTGTTTTTT | CASSFWGADTGELFF
few | NA | TRBJ1-3 | TRBV20-1 | TGCAGTGCTAGAGAACCCGGAAACACCATATATTTT | CSAREPGNTIYF
few | NA | TRBJ1-4 | TRBV6-1 | TGTGCCAGCAGGCGCTCTCGGGGCATCTTAGAAAAACTGTTTTTT | CASRRSRGILEKLFF